This T cell receptor (beta chain) was recovered during a study of response to subunit inactivated influenza vaccine. Findings and limits, study-wide: Authors proposed each seasonal influenza vaccination draws in few new T cells.

This clonotype was observed a handful of times. The antigen remains undetermined. Using its own MiXCR run on the RT-PCR reads, TCRdb lists one record per CDR3 protein. The data contain hundreds of thousands of distinct CDR3 sequences, 14% of them singletons. This clonotype was sampled from a man aged 50-60 years who received an inactivated influenza vaccine. The source was PBMCs from blood, collected 14 days before vaccination.

CDR3 DNA sequence: TGTGCTAGTGGTTTGGGAGGGGTTAGCTCGCAGTATTTT. Its translation is CASGLGGVSSQYF. This rearrangement joins TRBV12-5 to TRBJ2-3; D is tentatively TRBD1 or TRBD2 (5 bases each). The CDR3 is 13 amino acids. The germline V gene encodes CDR1 LGHNT and CDR2 FRNRAP. V lost 1 base and J lost 10, with 12 bases in between.